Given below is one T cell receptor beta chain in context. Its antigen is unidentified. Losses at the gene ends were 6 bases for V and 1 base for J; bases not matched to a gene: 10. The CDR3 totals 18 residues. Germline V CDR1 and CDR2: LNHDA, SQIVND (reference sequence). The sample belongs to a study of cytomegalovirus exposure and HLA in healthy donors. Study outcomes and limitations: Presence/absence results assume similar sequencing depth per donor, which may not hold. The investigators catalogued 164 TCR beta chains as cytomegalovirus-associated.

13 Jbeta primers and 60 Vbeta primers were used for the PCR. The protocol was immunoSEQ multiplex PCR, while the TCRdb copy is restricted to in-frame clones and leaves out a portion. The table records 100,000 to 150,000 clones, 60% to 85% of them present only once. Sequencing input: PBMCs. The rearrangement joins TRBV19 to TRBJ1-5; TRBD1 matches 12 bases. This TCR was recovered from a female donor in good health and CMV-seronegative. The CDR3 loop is CASSPRDRGLVSNQPQHF. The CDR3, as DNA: TGTGCCAGTAGCCCCCGGGACAGGGGGCTCGTCAGCAATCAGCCCCAGCATTTT. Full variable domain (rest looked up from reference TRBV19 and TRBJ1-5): DGGITQSPKYLFRKEGQNVTLSCEQNLNHDAMYWYRQDPGQGLRLIYYSQIVNDFQKGDIAEGYSVSREKKESFPLTVTSAQKNPTAFYLCASSPRDRGLVSNQPQHFGDGTRLSIL.